A selection of T cell receptor beta chains follows, all from one sample in a study of T cells in Graves' hyperthyroidism and ophthalmopathy. TCRdb processed the multiplex PCR reads anew with MiXCR; each CDR3 protein has one entry. The sample lists approximately 870,000 distinct CDR3 sequences, over 35% occurring once. The sequencing input was blood. All receptors derive from a young man with Graves' hyperthyroidism. Each CDR3 is given with its conserved first and last residue. Clone size appears in some rows only: once, few, many, or a class for an expanded clone.

abundance,v_gene,j_gene,CDR3aa
NA,TRBV7-9,TRBJ2-5,CASSSSPGTQYF
many,TRBV2,TRBJ1-6,CASSEAVGRYNSPLHF
many,TRBV29-1,TRBJ1-2,CSVDDGTNYGYTF
many,TRBV7-9,TRBJ1-5,CASSKGQDQPQHF
few,TRBV7-2,TRBJ2-5,CASSYYSGEETQYF
NA,TRBV14,TRBJ1-2,CASSTTAGTADGYTF
NA,TRBV25-1,TRBJ1-6,CATHRETGENSPLHF
many,TRBV15,TRBJ2-7,CATSRADGPYEQYF
few,TRBV6-5,TRBJ1-1,CASRYVTAENTEAFF
few,TRBV20-1,TRBJ1-5,CSARLTGVQPQHF
NA,TRBV3-1,TRBJ1-2,CASSQRTGGNGYTF
NA,TRBV12-3/TRBV12-4,TRBJ1-5,CASSLQGVTQPQHF
NA,TRBV6-1,TRBJ1-1,CASRATGGSAEAFF
many,TRBV10-3,TRBJ1-1,CAITQTENTEAFF
many,TRBV10-2,TRBJ1-6,CASSEPLPWTGNYNSPLHF
once,TRBV2,TRBJ2-2,CASSYSTSGYTGELFF
NA,TRBV9,TRBJ2-5,CASNSGVYQETQYF
NA,TRBV2,TRBJ1-2,CASKGQGATGYTF
NA,TRBV4-2,TRBJ1-5,CASSQDVGNQPQHF
NA,TRBV28,TRBJ1-1,CASTDREAFF
NA,TRBV10-3,TRBJ1-5,CASREASLRNQPQHF
many,TRBV19,TRBJ1-2,CASSMILNSVFGYTF
NA,TRBV19,TRBJ1-2,CASSPGGQSYGYTF
NA,TRBV28,TRBJ1-1,CATILNTEAFF
many,TRBV20-1,TRBJ2-6,CSAASTGANVLTF
NA,TRBV29-1,TRBJ2-1,CSVVGNNEQFF
NA,TRBV5-1,TRBJ1-1,CASSLGQGTSEAFF
many,TRBV10-3,TRBJ1-2,CAISDGNYGYTF
NA,TRBV7-3,TRBJ2-2,CASSLRPGDYFTGELFF
NA,TRBV19,TRBJ1-1,CARVDNGGGTEAFF
many,TRBV2,TRBJ1-2,CASSVGQANGYTF
many,TRBV25-1,TRBJ1-1,CASSEFPGTGNTEAFF
few,TRBV7-9,TRBJ2-2,CASSERASGELFF
many,TRBV10-3,TRBJ2-7,CAISRLEGDEQYF
few,TRBV12-5,TRBJ2-5,CASGSGPQETQYF
many,TRBV15,TRBJ1-1,CATSRASQGYTEAFF
NA,TRBV10-3,TRBJ1-2,CAISLEGVGYTF
NA,TRBV15,TRBJ2-6,CATSRDKQGKWPGANVLTF
few,TRBV20-1,TRBJ1-1,CRGIRTGGYTEAFF
few,TRBV7-6,TRBJ2-2,CASSFYSSGSAGELFF
once,TRBV10-2,TRBJ1-2,CASVEWGDGYTF
NA,TRBV24-1,TRBJ2-5,CATSGQTSGRSETQYF
NA,TRBV20-1,TRBJ1-4,CSAREYRVTNEKLFF
few,TRBV10-3,TRBJ1-2,CAISETGEIYGYTF
NA,TRBV19,TRBJ1-5,CASSIAGHSNQPQHF
many,TRBV7-7,TRBJ2-5,CASSLTREATQYF
few,TRBV7-2,TRBJ1-6,CASSFRTDNNSPLHF
once,TRBV25-1,TRBJ2-3,CASSEPRGSFTTQYF
NA,TRBV20-1,TRBJ2-7,CSARELASYERYF
NA,TRBV2,TRBJ1-2,CASATGTGVLYGYTF